A selection of T cell receptor beta chains follows, all from one sample in a study of blood T cells in healthy people across ages. TCRdb used MiXCR to reprocess the 5' RACE reads, holding one entry per CDR3 protein. The table lists about a million distinct CDR3 sequences, 48% of them singletons, with around an eighth in the top ten. Sequenced material: blood. All receptors derive from a man younger than 40 in good health. CDR3s include the opening cysteine and the closing phenylalanine or tryptophan. Fields, in order: V gene, D gene, clone size, J gene, CDR3 DNA, CDR3 protein. D genes are given only for firm matches. Clone size appears in some rows only: once, few, many, or a class for an expanded clone.

v_gene: TRBV5-1; d_gene: NA; abundance: NA; j_gene: TRBJ1-1; CDR3nt: TGCGCCAGCAGCTTGGTTGACAGTTTGAACACTGAAGCTTTCTTT; CDR3aa: CASSLVDSLNTEAFF
v_gene: TRBV10-1; d_gene: TRBD2; abundance: NA; j_gene: TRBJ2-1; CDR3nt: TGCGCCAGCAGCGGAGGGTGGACTAGCGGCTACAATGAGCAGTTCTTC; CDR3aa: CASSGGWTSGYNEQFF
v_gene: TRBV9; d_gene: TRBD2; abundance: NA; j_gene: TRBJ2-1; CDR3nt: TGTGCCAGCAGCGTCATTAGCGGGGGGGTTACTGAGCAGTTCTTC; CDR3aa: CASSVISGGVTEQFF
v_gene: TRBV27; d_gene: TRBD1; abundance: NA; j_gene: TRBJ2-6; CDR3nt: TGTGCCAGCAGTTCTAGGACAGGGGTCGGGGCCAACGTCCTGACTTTC; CDR3aa: CASSSRTGVGANVLTF
v_gene: TRBV12-5; d_gene: NA; abundance: NA; j_gene: TRBJ2-3; CDR3nt: TGTGCTAGTGGTTTGGGGACCACAGATACGCAGTATTTT; CDR3aa: CASGLGTTDTQYF
v_gene: TRBV29-1; d_gene: TRBD1; abundance: NA; j_gene: TRBJ1-2; CDR3nt: TGCAGCGTTGAGGCAGGGGGGAGCTATGGCTACACCTTC; CDR3aa: CSVEAGGSYGYTF
v_gene: TRBV20-1; d_gene: TRBD2; abundance: NA; j_gene: TRBJ2-1; CDR3nt: TGCAGTGCTCCCCCTGCGGGGGGAATCCTCTACAATGAGCAGTTCTTC; CDR3aa: CSAPPAGGILYNEQFF
v_gene: TRBV4-1; d_gene: TRBD1; abundance: NA; j_gene: TRBJ1-2; CDR3nt: TGCGCCAGCAGCCAAACCGGACAGGGAAGGGGTGGCTACACCTTC; CDR3aa: CASSQTGQGRGGYTF
v_gene: TRBV21-1; d_gene: NA; abundance: NA; j_gene: TRBJ2-1; CDR3nt: TGTGCCAGCAGCAAAGTCGATAGCGGGGGGGCCTACAATGAGCAGTTCTTC; CDR3aa: CASSKVDSGGAYNEQFF
v_gene: TRBV29-1; d_gene: NA; abundance: NA; j_gene: TRBJ2-3; CDR3nt: TGCAGCATTGAAAGGGGACGGACCACAGATACGCAGTATTTT; CDR3aa: CSIERGRTTDTQYF
v_gene: TRBV4-2; d_gene: NA; abundance: NA; j_gene: TRBJ2-3; CDR3nt: TGTGCCAGCAGCCAGGATAGGGGTGAGAGCGCAGATACGCAGTATTTT; CDR3aa: CASSQDRGESADTQYF
v_gene: TRBV28; d_gene: NA; abundance: few; j_gene: TRBJ2-1; CDR3nt: TGTGCCAGCAGGGCCAACAGCAATGAGCAGTTCTTC; CDR3aa: CASRANSNEQFF
v_gene: TRBV6-1; d_gene: NA; abundance: NA; j_gene: TRBJ1-1; CDR3nt: TGTGCCAGCAGTGAAAGAGGCTACACCGTAGCTTTCTTT; CDR3aa: CASSERGYTVAFF
v_gene: TRBV5-5; d_gene: NA; abundance: few; j_gene: TRBJ2-7; CDR3nt: TGTGCCAGCAGCTTGGGCGCGGATAACTCCTACGAGCAGTACTTC; CDR3aa: CASSLGADNSYEQYF
v_gene: TRBV29-1; d_gene: TRBD2; abundance: few; j_gene: TRBJ2-1; CDR3nt: TGCAGCGTTGAACAGACTAGCGGGAGATACAATGAGCAGTTCTTC; CDR3aa: CSVEQTSGRYNEQFF
v_gene: TRBV4-1; d_gene: NA; abundance: NA; j_gene: TRBJ2-3; CDR3nt: TGCGCCAGCAGCCAAGGGAATAGTATTGCAGATACGCAGTATTTT; CDR3aa: CASSQGNSIADTQYF
v_gene: TRBV20-1; d_gene: NA; abundance: few; j_gene: TRBJ1-4; CDR3nt: TGCAGTGCTAGATTCCAGGGCGGGCGGTTGTTTTTT; CDR3aa: CSARFQGGRLFF
v_gene: TRBV7-2; d_gene: NA; abundance: NA; j_gene: TRBJ2-1; CDR3nt: TGTGCCAGCACCCGGGACCCGGTGGGGAATGAGCAGTTCTTC; CDR3aa: CASTRDPVGNEQFF
v_gene: TRBV4-1; d_gene: TRBD1; abundance: NA; j_gene: TRBJ2-3; CDR3nt: TGCGCCAGCAGTACTACCGGGACAGGGGTTAAAGATACGCAGTATTTT; CDR3aa: CASSTTGTGVKDTQYF
v_gene: TRBV20-1; d_gene: TRBD1; abundance: few; j_gene: TRBJ2-5; CDR3nt: TGCAGTGCTAGAGATGGGGGGCGGGGACAGGACTTGGGGACCCAGTACTTC; CDR3aa: CSARDGGRGQDLGTQYF
v_gene: TRBV4-2; d_gene: NA; abundance: NA; j_gene: TRBJ1-1; CDR3nt: TGTGCCAGCAGCCAAGAGGATAGCGAGGCAGGGCCGAACACTGAAGCTTTCTTT; CDR3aa: CASSQEDSEAGPNTEAFF
v_gene: TRBV20-1; d_gene: NA; abundance: few; j_gene: TRBJ2-1; CDR3nt: TGCAGTGCGCAAGGACAGACGTACAATGAGCAGTTCTTC; CDR3aa: CSAQGQTYNEQFF
v_gene: TRBV9; d_gene: NA; abundance: once; j_gene: TRBJ2-5; CDR3nt: TGTGCCAGCAGCGTAGGCATGGGCGGGAACAATGAGCAGTACTTC; CDR3aa: CASSVGMGGNNEQYF
v_gene: TRBV29-1; d_gene: NA; abundance: few; j_gene: TRBJ2-4; CDR3nt: TGCAGCGTTGAGGGAGAGGGGACAAAAAACATTCAGTACTTC; CDR3aa: CSVEGEGTKNIQYF
v_gene: TRBV12-3/TRBV12-4; d_gene: TRBD1; abundance: few; j_gene: TRBJ1-1; CDR3nt: TGTGCCAGCAGTTTAGTACAGGGGGCGAGTGAAGCTTTCTTT; CDR3aa: CASSLVQGASEAFF
v_gene: TRBV20-1; d_gene: TRBD2; abundance: few; j_gene: TRBJ2-3; CDR3nt: TGCAGTGCTAGTCCAGTAGCGGGGGGGATTGAAGATACGCAGTATTTT; CDR3aa: CSASPVAGGIEDTQYF
v_gene: TRBV7-2; d_gene: NA; abundance: NA; j_gene: TRBJ1-2; CDR3nt: TGTGCCAGCAGCTTATCCTTGTTGAGTGATGGCTTCACCTTC; CDR3aa: CASSLSLLSDGFTF
v_gene: TRBV12-3/TRBV12-4; d_gene: NA; abundance: NA; j_gene: TRBJ2-4; CDR3nt: TGTGCCAGCAGTTTGTCTGGGGGGGGCCTGGCCAAAAACATTCAGTACTTC; CDR3aa: CASSLSGGGLAKNIQYF
v_gene: TRBV7-2; d_gene: NA; abundance: NA; j_gene: TRBJ2-7; CDR3nt: TGTGCCAGCAGCTTTTCAGAAGGATACGAGCAGTACTTC; CDR3aa: CASSFSEGYEQYF
v_gene: TRBV7-3; d_gene: NA; abundance: few; j_gene: TRBJ2-5; CDR3nt: TGTGCCAGCAGCTCCCATCAAGGAGTCCAAGAGACCCAGTACTTC; CDR3aa: CASSSHQGVQETQYF
v_gene: TRBV20-1; d_gene: NA; abundance: many; j_gene: TRBJ2-4; CDR3nt: TGCAGTGCTAGACAGCTAGCCAAAAACATTCAGTACTTC; CDR3aa: CSARQLAKNIQYF
v_gene: TRBV7-2; d_gene: TRBD2; abundance: few; j_gene: TRBJ2-1; CDR3nt: TGTGCCAGCAGCTTACGGACTAGCAATGAGCAGTTCTTC; CDR3aa: CASSLRTSNEQFF
v_gene: TRBV5-1; d_gene: NA; abundance: NA; j_gene: TRBJ2-1; CDR3nt: TGCGCCAGCAGCCAGGACTACCCTAGCTCCTACAATGAGCAGTTCTTC; CDR3aa: CASSQDYPSSYNEQFF
v_gene: TRBV24-1; d_gene: NA; abundance: NA; j_gene: TRBJ2-5; CDR3nt: TGTGCCACCAGTGATCCCCGCGGACCAGACAAGAAGACCCAGTACTTC; CDR3aa: CATSDPRGPDKKTQYF
v_gene: TRBV29-1; d_gene: NA; abundance: few; j_gene: TRBJ1-2; CDR3nt: TGCAGCGTCGCCCTGGAGGCAGTCTATGGCTACACCTTC; CDR3aa: CSVALEAVYGYTF
v_gene: TRBV27; d_gene: NA; abundance: many; j_gene: TRBJ1-2; CDR3nt: TGTGCCAGCAGTTTCGGGACGGCCTATGGCTACACCTTC; CDR3aa: CASSFGTAYGYTF
v_gene: TRBV29-1; d_gene: NA; abundance: NA; j_gene: TRBJ2-7; CDR3nt: TGCAGCGTTGAAGGCGGCAGGTTCGGAGAGCAGTACTTC; CDR3aa: CSVEGGRFGEQYF
v_gene: TRBV28; d_gene: NA; abundance: NA; j_gene: TRBJ2-5; CDR3nt: TGTGCCAGCAGTTTATTAGGTGTTGGAGTGGAGACCCAGTACTTC; CDR3aa: CASSLLGVGVETQYF
v_gene: TRBV6-6; d_gene: TRBD2; abundance: few; j_gene: TRBJ2-3; CDR3nt: TGTGCCAGCAGTTGGATAGCGGGGACGCAGTATTTT; CDR3aa: CASSWIAGTQYF
v_gene: TRBV3-1; d_gene: NA; abundance: NA; j_gene: TRBJ2-1; CDR3nt: TGTGCCAGCAGCCAAGTTTTTGGTCGTGGTACAAGCCGGTCACAAGGGGATGAGCAGTTCTTC; CDR3aa: CASSQVFGRGTSRSQGDEQFF
v_gene: TRBV14; d_gene: NA; abundance: few; j_gene: TRBJ1-2; CDR3nt: TGTGCCAGCAGCCAAGCTGTACGGCTCTATGGCTACACCTTC; CDR3aa: CASSQAVRLYGYTF